This section outlines one T cell receptor (beta chain) sequence together with its context. This CDR3 region has 14 residues. V lost 4 bases to trimming and J lost 2 bases; unmatched junction nucleotides: 3. Germline assignment: CDR1 MNHEY and CDR2 SVGEGT. Repertoires were generated with immunoSEQ multiplex PCR, while TCRdb's copy carries only in-frame clones and drops some. The sample holds about 160,000 clones; approximately 95% are singletons and the top ten take less than 2%. The sample originates from a study of blood T cell repertoires in COVID-19. Study in general: Samples came from the United States, Italy and Spain, spanning acute and convalescent COVID-19. From T cells, B-cell-depleted T cells, or PBMCs came the material, which was cDNA or gDNA.

Recruited during active infection, patients (from Seattle) were subsequently followed longitudinally. This clonotype was sampled from a woman in her fifties or sixties with COVID-19, enrolled during active disease. Sequenced sample: peripheral blood. J is TRBJ2-5 and V is TRBV6-2 or TRBV6-3; 8 positions match TRBD1. The CDR3 spells CASSLDRAQETQYF. The CDR3 DNA sequence: TGTGCCAGCAGTTTGGACAGGGCACAAGAGACCCAGTACTTC.